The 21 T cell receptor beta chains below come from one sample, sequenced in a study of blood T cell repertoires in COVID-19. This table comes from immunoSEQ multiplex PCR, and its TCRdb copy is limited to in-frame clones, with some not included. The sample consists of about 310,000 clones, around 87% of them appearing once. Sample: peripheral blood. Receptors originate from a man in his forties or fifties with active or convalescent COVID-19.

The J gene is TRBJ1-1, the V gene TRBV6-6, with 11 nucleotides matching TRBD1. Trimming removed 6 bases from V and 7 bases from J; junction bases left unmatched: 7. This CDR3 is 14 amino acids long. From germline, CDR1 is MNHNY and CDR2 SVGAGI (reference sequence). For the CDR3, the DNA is TGTGCCAGCAGCGGACAGGGGGCGAATAATGAAGCTTTCTTT. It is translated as CASSGQGANNEAFF.

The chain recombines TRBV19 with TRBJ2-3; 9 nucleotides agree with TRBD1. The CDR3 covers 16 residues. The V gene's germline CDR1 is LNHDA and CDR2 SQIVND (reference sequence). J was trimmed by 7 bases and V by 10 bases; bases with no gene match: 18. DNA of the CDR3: TGTGCCACCTCTCCCGGTAGGGACAGGGCAGAGAATACGCAGTATTTT. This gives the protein CATSPGRDRAENTQYF.

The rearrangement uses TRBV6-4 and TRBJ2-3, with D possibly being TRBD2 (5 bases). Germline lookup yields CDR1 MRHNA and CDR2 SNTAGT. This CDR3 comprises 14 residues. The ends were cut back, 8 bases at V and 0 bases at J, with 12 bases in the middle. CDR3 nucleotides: TGTGCCAGCCGGACTGCAGCGAGCACAGATACGCAGTATTTT. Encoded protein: CASRTAASTDTQYF.

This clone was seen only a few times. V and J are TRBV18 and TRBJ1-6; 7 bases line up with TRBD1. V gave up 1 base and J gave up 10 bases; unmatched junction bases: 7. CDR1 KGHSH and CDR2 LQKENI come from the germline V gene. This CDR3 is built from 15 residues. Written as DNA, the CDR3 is TGTGCCAGCTCACCACTAGAGGGGGCAGGATCACCCCTCCACTTT. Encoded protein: CASSPLEGAGSPLHF.

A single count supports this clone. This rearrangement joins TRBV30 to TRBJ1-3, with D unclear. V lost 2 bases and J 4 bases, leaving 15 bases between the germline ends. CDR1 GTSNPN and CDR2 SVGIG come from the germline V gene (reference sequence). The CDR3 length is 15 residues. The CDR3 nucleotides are TGTGCCTGGAGTTCGTTTTTGGGAGAGGGAAACACCATATATTTT. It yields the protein CAWSSFLGEGNTIYF.

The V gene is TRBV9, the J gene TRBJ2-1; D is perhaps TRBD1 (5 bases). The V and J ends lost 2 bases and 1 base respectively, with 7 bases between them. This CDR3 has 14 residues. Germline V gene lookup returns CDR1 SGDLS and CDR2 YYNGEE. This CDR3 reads CASSVQGSYNEQFF. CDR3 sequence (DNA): TGTGCCAGCAGCGTCCAGGGTTCCTACAATGAGCAGTTCTTC.

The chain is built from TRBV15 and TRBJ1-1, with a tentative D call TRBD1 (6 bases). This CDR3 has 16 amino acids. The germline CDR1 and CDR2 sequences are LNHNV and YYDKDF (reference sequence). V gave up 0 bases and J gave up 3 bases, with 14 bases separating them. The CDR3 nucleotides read TGTGCCACCAGCAGAGATTTACAGGGATGGGACACTGAAGCTTTCTTT. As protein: CATSRDLQGWDTEAFF.

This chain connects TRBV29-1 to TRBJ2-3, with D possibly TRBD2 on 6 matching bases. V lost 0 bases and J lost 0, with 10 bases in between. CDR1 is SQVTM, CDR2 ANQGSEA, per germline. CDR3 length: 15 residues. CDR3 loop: CSVEDWGVSTDTQYF. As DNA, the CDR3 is TGCAGCGTTGAAGATTGGGGGGTGAGCACAGATACGCAGTATTTT.

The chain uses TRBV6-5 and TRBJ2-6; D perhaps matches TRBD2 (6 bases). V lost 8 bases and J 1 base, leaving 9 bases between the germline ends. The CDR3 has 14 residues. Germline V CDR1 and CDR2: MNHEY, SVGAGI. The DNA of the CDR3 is TGTGCCAGCGGCGGGGATTCTGGGGCCAACGTCCTGACTTTC. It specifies CASGGDSGANVLTF.

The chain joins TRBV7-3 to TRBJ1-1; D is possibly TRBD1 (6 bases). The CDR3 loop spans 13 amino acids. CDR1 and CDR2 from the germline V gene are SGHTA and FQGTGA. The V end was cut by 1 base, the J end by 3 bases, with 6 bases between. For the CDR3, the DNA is TGTGCCAGCAGCTTAAAGGGGGACACTGAAGCTTTCTTT. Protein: CASSLKGDTEAFF.

The CDR3 sequence: CASSLGPYGYTF. In nucleotides, the CDR3 is TGTGCCAGCAGCTTGGGGCCTTATGGCTACACCTTC. The rearrangement links TRBV5-5 to TRBJ1-2; D not certain. Looked up from germline, CDR1 is SGHKS and CDR2 is YYEKEE (reference sequence). Trimming removed 0 bases at V and 5 bases at J, with 5 bases between. This CDR3 spans 12 amino acids.

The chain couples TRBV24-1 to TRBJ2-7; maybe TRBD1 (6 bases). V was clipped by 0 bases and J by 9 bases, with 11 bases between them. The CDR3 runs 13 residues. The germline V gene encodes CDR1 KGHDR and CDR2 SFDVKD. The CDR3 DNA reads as TGTGCCACCAGTGATTTGACTACAGGGAGGCAGTACTTC. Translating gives CATSDLTTGRQYF.

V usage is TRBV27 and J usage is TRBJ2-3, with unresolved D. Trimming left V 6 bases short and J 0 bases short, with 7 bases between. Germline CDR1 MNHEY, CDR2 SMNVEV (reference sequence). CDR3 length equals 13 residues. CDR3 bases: TGTGCCAGCAGGAGCGCGAGCACAGATACGCAGTATTTT. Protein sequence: CASRSASTDTQYF.

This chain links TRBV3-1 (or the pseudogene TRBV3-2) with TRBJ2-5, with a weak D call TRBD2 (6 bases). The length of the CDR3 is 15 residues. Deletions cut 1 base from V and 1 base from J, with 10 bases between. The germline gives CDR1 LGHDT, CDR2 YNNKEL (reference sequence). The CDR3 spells CASSQGLGVQETQYF. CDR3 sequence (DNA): TGTGCCAGCAGCCAAGGACTAGGAGTCCAAGAGACCCAGTACTTC.

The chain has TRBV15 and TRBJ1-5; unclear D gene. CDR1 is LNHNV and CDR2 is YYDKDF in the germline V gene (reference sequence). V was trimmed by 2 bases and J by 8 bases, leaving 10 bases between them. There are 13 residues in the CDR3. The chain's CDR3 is CATSRRFGEPQHF. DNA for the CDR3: TGTGCCACCAGCAGACGGTTCGGGGAGCCCCAGCATTTT.

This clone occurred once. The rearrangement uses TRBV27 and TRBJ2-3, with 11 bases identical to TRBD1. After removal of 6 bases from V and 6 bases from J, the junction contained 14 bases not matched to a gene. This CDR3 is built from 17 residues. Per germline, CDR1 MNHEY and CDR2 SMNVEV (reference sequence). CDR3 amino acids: CASRTFGQGAVGDTQYF. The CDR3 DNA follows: TGTGCCAGCAGAACCTTCGGACAGGGGGCAGTGGGGGATACGCAGTATTTT.

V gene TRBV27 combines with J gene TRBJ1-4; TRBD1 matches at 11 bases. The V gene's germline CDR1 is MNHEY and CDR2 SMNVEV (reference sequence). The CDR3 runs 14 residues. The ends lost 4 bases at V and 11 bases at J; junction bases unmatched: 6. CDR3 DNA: TGTGCCAGCAGTTACGGGACAGGGGGTAGGAAACTGTTTTTT. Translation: CASSYGTGGRKLFF.

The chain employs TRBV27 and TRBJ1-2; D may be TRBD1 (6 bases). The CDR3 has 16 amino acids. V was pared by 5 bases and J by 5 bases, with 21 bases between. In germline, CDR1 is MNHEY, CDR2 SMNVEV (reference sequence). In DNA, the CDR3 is TGTGCCAGCAGTAACTCCAGGGGCGAGGTGCTATATGGCTACACCTTC. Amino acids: CASSNSRGEVLYGYTF.

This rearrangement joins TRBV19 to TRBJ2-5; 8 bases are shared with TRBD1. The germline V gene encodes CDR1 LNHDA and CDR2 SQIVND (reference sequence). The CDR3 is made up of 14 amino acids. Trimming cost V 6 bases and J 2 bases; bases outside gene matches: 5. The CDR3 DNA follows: TGTGCCAGTAGCCCCGGGACAGGACAAGAGACCCAGTACTTC. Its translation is CASSPGTGQETQYF.

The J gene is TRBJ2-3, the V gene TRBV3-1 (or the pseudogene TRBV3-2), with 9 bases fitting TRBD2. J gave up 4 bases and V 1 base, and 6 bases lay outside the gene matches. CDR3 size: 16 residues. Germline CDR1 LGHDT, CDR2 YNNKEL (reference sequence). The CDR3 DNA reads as TGTGCCAGCAGCCAAGGGTCTGGCGGGAGGGCAGATACGCAGTATTTT. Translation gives CASSQGSGGRADTQYF.

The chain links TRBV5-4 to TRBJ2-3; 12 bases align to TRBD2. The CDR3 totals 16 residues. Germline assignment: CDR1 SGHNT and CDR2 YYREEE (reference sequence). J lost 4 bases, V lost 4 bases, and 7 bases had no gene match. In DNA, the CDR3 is TGTGCCAGCAGCAAGGGACTAGCGGGCAAGTCAGATACGCAGTATTTT. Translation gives CASSKGLAGKSDTQYF.